A single T cell receptor beta chain is shown here with its context. Its target is unknown. The sample is drawn from a study of CD8 T cells in ankylosing spondylitis. Overall study results and limits: There was reportedly significant enrichment of clones that were disease-linked in matched ankylosing spondylitis synovial fluid. Prior literature has documented some motif variants in synovial fluid and blood from reactive arthritis.

Molecular-barcoded quantitative 5'-RACE produced these TCR beta libraries. TCRdb independently ran MiXCR on the 5' RACE reads; one entry per CDR3 protein. Of approximately 180,000 distinct CDR3 sequences in the sample, over 15% are singletons; the top ten hold around 4.1%. This clonotype was sampled from a male donor aged 10-35 years with ankylosing spondylitis or in good health (not recorded which). Sequencing was performed on blood, either unsorted or a sorted T cell fraction (not recorded which).

The chain's CDR3 is CASSPSQGIGAGANVLTF. DNA for the CDR3: TGTGCCAGCAGTCCATCACAGGGGATTGGGGCTGGGGCCAACGTCCTGACTTTC. This chain links TRBV6-5 with TRBJ2-6; TRBD1 matches at 7 bases. The V gene's germline CDR1 is MNHEY and CDR2 SVGAGI. The ends lost 5 bases at V and 2 bases at J; junction bases unmatched: 12. This CDR3 contains 18 residues.